The TCR beta chain described here comes from a study of cytomegalovirus exposure and HLA in healthy donors. This clone occurred a few times. Antigen unknown. CDR3 length equals 21 residues. Per the germline V gene, CDR1 is SGHVS and CDR2 is FQNEAQ. Trimming at V came to 4 bases and at J to 4 bases, leaving 16 bases not matched to a gene. Study-wide results and caveats: There were 150 to 200 TCR beta chains listed as cytomegalovirus-associated. A few chains tied to CMV proved CMV antigen-specific in vitro. The classifier was said to identify cytomegalovirus status with high specificity and sensitivity. According to a subsequent analysis, TCR clusters from the first cohort were inclined to appear together in the 110 or so validation repertoires.

Using immunoSEQ multiplex PCR, the repertoire was profiled, and TCRdb retains in-frame clones only, with some absent. This sample carries about 56,000 clones, more than 80% of them seen once, and the ten largest clones take about 1%. The sequencing input was PBMCs. This chain connects TRBV7-8 to TRBJ2-2; 15 nucleotides match TRBD2. This TCR came from a man between 18 and 35 years old in good health and CMV-seronegative. The CDR3 is CASSSYLVVRTSGRATGELFF. The CDR3 DNA reads as TGTGCCAGCAGCTCCTACCTCGTAGTAAGGACTAGCGGGAGGGCCACCGGGGAGCTGTTTTTT.